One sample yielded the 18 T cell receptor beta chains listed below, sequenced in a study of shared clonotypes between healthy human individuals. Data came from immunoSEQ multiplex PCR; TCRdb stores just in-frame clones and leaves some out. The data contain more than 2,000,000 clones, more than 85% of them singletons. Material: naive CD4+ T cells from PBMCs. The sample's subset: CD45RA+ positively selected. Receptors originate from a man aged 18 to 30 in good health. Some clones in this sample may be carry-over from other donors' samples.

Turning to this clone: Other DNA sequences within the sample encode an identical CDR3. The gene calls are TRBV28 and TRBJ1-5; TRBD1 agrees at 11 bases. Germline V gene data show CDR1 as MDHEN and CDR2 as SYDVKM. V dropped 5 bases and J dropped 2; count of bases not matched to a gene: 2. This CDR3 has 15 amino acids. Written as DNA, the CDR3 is TGTGCCAGCAGTAGGGACAGGGGGGGCAATCAGCCCCAGCATTTT. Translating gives CASSRDRGGNQPQHF.

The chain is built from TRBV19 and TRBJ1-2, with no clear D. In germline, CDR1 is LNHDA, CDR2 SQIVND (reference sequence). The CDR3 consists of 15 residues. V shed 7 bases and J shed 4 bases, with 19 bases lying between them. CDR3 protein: CASMAGPTLVYGYTF. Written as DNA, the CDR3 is TGTGCCAGTATGGCCGGACCAACCCTAGTCTATGGCTACACCTTC.

The CDR3 DNA reads as TGTGCCAGCAGCGCCACATCCGGGACAGGGGGTGAAAAACTGTTTTTT. Translating it yields CASSATSGTGGEKLFF. The rearrangement links TRBV9 to TRBJ1-4; 11 bases align to TRBD1. CDR1 and CDR2 from the germline V gene are SGDLS and YYNGEE. The CDR3 covers 16 residues. V trimming: 3 bases; J trimming: 7 bases; junction bases outside the gene matches: 8.

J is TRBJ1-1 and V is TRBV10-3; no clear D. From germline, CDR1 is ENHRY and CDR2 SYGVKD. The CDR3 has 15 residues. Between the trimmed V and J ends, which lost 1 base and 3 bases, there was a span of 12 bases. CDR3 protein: CAISEYRTGDTEAFF. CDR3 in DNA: TGTGCCATCAGTGAGTATCGGACCGGGGACACTGAAGCTTTCTTT.

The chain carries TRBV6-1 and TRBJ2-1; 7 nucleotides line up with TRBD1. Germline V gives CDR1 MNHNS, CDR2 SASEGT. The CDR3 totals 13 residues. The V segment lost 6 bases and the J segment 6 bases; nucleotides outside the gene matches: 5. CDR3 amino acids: CASSLTGSNEQFF. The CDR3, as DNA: TGTGCCAGCAGCTTGACAGGGAGCAATGAGCAGTTCTTC.

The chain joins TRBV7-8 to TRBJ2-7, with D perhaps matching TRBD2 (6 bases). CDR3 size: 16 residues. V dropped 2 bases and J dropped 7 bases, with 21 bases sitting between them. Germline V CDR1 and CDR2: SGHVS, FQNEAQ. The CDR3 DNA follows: TGTGCCAGCAGCTTATATTGGTGGAGGGGAGGAAGTGAGCAGTACTTC. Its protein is CASSLYWWRGGSEQYF. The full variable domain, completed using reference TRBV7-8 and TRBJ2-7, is GAGVSQSPRYKVAKRGQDVALRCDPISGHVSLFWYQQALGQGPEFLTYFQNEAQLDKSGLPSDRFFAERPEGSVSTLKIQRTQQEDSAVYLCASSLYWWRGGSEQYFGPGTRLTVT.

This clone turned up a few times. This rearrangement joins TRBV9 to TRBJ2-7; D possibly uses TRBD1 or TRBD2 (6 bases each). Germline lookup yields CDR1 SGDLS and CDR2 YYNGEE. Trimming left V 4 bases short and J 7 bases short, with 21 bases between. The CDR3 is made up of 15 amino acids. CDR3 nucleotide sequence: TGTGCCAGCAGCACCCAGGGGACTGTAACTTTGGAGCAGTACTTC. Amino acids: CASSTQGTVTLEQYF. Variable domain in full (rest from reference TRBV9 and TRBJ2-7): DSGVTQTPKHLITATGQRVTLRCSPRSGDLSVYWYQQSLDQGLQFLIQYYNGEERAKGNILERFSAQQFPDLHSELNLSSLELGDSALYFCASSTQGTVTLEQYFGPGTRLTVT.

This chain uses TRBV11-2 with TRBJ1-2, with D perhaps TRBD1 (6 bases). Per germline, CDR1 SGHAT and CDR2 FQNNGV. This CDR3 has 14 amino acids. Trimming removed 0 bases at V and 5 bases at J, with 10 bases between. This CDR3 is CASSLEYRAYGYTF. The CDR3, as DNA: TGTGCCAGCAGCTTAGAATACAGGGCTTATGGCTACACCTTC.

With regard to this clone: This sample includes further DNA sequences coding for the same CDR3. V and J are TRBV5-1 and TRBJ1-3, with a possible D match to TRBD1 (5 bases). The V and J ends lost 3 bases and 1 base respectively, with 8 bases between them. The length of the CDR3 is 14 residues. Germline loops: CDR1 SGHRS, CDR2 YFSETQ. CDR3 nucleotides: TGCGCCAGCAGCTCCGGGACTTCTGGAAACACCATATATTTT. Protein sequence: CASSSGTSGNTIYF.

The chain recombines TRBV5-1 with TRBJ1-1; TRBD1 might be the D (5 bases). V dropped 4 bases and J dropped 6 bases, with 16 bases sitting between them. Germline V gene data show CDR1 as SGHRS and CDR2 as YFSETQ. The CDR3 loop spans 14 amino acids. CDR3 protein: CASSGSRGPAEAFF. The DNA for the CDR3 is TGCGCCAGCAGCGGGAGTAGGGGACCCGCTGAAGCTTTCTTT. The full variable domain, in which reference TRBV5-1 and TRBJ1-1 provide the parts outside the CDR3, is KAGVTQTPRYLIKTRGQQVTLSCSPISGHRSVSWYQQTPGQGLQFLFEYFSETQRNKGNFPGRFSGRQFSNSRSEMNVSTLELGDSALYLCASSGSRGPAEAFFGQGTRLTVV.

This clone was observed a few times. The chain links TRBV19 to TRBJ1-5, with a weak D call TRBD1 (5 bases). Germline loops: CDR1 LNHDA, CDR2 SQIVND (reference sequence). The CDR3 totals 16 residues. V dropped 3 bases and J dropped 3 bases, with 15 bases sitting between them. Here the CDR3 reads CASSIQGGQVNQPQHF. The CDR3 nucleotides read TGTGCCAGTAGTATTCAGGGAGGGCAGGTCAATCAGCCCCAGCATTTT.

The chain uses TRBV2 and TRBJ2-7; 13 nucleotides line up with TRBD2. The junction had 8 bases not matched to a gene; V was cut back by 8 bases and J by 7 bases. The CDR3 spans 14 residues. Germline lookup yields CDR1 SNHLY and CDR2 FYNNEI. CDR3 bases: TGTGCCAGCCTGGGACTAGCGGGATCTGGTGAGCAGTACTTC. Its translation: CASLGLAGSGEQYF.

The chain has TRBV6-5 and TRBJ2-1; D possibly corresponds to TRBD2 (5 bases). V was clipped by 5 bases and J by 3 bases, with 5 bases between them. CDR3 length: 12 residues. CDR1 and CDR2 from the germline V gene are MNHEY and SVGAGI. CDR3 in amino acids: CASSRDYNEQFF. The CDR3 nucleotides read TGTGCCAGCAGTCGGGACTACAATGAGCAGTTCTTC.

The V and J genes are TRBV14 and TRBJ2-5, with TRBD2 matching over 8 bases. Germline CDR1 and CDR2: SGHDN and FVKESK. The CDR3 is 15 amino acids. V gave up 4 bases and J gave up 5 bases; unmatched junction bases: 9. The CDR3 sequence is CASSRLAGMRETQYF. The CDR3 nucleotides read TGTGCCAGCAGCCGATTAGCGGGAATGAGGGAGACCCAGTACTTC. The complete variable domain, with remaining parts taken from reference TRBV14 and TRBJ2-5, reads EAGVTQFPSHSVIEKGQTVTLRCDPISGHDNLYWYRRVMGKEIKFLLHFVKESKQDESGMPNNRFLAERTGGTYSTLKVQPAELEDSGVYFCASSRLAGMRETQYFGPGTRLLVL.

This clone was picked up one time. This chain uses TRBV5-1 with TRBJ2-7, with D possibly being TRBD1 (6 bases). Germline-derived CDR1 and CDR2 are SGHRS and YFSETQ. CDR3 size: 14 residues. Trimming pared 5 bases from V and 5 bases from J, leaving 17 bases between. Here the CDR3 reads CASRGHRVTDEQYF. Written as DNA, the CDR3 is TGCGCCAGCAGAGGCCACAGGGTGACGGACGAGCAGTACTTC.

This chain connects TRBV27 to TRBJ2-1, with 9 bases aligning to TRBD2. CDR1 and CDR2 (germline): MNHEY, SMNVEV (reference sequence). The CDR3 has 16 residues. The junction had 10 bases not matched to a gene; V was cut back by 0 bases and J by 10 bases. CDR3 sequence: CASSLSGGRATGEQFF. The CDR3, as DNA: TGTGCCAGCAGTTTATCGGGCGGGAGGGCCACAGGAGAGCAGTTCTTC.

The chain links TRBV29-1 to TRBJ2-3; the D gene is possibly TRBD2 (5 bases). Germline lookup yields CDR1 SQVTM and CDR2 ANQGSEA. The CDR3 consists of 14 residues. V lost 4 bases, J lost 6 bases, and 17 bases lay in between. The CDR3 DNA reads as TGCAGCGTTGTAGGACTGCGTGCTTGGGATACGCAGTATTTT. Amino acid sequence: CSVVGLRAWDTQYF.

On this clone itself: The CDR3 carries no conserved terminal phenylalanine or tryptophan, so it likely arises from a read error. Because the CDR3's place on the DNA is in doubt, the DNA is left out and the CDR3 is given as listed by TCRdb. CDR3: CASSLQGRGTEAFRL. V and J are TRBV28 and TRBJ1-1; TRBD1 is taken as the D call from the table, unchecked against the DNA. The CDR3 numbers 15 amino acids, ends counted. Germline V gene lookup returns CDR1 MDHEN and CDR2 SYDVKM.